Here is one T cell receptor beta chain with its context. Its target antigen remains unknown. Base qualities are not at hand, and no much larger clone is one base apart. The germline V gene encodes CDR1 SEHNR and CDR2 FQNEAQ (reference sequence). V loses 1 base at its end and J loses 9 bases; junction bases beyond the gene matches: 7. The CDR3, cysteine through phenylalanine, is 14 amino acids long. Of all the DNA, just the CDR3 is kept, 42 bases in frame from base 1. This sample was taken from a study of blood T cell repertoires in COVID-19 (dated by TCRdb to the early 2020s). For the study in its entirety: Samples from collaborators originated in the United States, Italy and Spain and spanned both the acute and convalescent phases of COVID-19. The prospective study material was composed of cDNA or gDNA derived from T cells, B-cell-depleted T cells, or PBMCs. Subjects who had been exposed to COVID-19, were actively infected with it, or had recovered from it provided the deeply sampled blood TCRbeta repertoires that made up the dataset. The repertoires were released in a freely available public database intended as a resource for research on the immune response to SARS-CoV-2. Samples came from the ongoing ImmuneRACE study (first 160 participants) plus 1,254 subjects from 6 global collaborators. Nearly every sample came with metadata listing a de-identified subject ID, COVID-19 status, age in years and sex. Where HLA class I and class II types were available, the types were taken from metadata supplied by the sample provider, not from assay-based typing.

At one collaborating source in Seattle, patients were enrolled during active infection and were followed longitudinally through the course of disease. The collaborating institutions used their own protocols to collect whole blood in K2EDTA tubes. Collaborator samples were shipped for TCRbeta analysis as frozen whole blood, isolated PBMCs, or DNA extracted from either sample type. TCRbeta CDR3 regions were amplified from genomic DNA using the immunoSEQ Assay, a bias-controlled multiplex PCR. Per the authors' processing: The number of nucleated cells in each sample was estimated from the amplification of reference gene primers within the assay. To quantify the absolute abundance of each unique TCRbeta CDR3 rearrangement, sequence reads were collapsed and filtered. For each sample, productive Simpson clonality was calculated as the square root of Simpson's diversity index over productive rearrangements. In its TCRdb copy, this immuneACCESS table keeps in-frame sequences only and misses some clones. Where compared with another copy, unresolved V genes explain less than half of these, and the others have no known cause. The V and J calls and clone size were taken over from that table, and D and trimming were inferred from the DNA. The sample table contains roughly 190,000 clones; only one count was recorded for roughly 76% of them. The ten largest clonotypes hold about 11% of the sample.

The research as a whole found: How much clinical and demographic metadata was included differed by source and by participant, and the metadata was provided uncurated.

Rearrangement joined TRBV7-9 to TRBJ2-3; TRBD1 agrees with 7 junctional bases. The sequence was obtained from a middle-aged woman with COVID-19, enrolled during active disease. The sequencing input was peripheral blood. CDR3 protein: CASSLGITGETQYF. The DNA is TGTGCCAGCAGCTTAGGCATCACAGGGGAGACGCAGTATTTT. The CDR3, completed at both ends by the reference TRBV7-9 and TRBJ2-3 genes, gives the full variable domain DTGVSQNPRHKITKRGQNVTFRCDPISEHNRLYWYRQTLGQGPEFLTYFQNEAQLEKSRLLSDRFSAERPKGSFSTLEIQRTEQGDSAMYLCASSLGITGETQYFGPGTRLTVL.